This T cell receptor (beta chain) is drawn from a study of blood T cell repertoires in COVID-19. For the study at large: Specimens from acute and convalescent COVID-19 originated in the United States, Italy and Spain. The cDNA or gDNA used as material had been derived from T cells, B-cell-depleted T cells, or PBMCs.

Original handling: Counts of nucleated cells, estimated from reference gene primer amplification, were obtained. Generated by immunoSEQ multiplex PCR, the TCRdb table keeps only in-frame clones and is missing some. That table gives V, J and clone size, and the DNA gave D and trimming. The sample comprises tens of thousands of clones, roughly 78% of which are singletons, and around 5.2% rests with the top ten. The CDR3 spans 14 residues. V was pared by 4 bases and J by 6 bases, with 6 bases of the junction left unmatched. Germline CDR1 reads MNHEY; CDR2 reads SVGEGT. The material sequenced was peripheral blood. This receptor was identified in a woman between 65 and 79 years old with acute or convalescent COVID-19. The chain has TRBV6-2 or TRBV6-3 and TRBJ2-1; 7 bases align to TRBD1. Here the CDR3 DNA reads TGTGCCAGCAGTTGGGTAGGGGGCGGCAATGAGCAGTTCTTC. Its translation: CASSWVGGGNEQFF.